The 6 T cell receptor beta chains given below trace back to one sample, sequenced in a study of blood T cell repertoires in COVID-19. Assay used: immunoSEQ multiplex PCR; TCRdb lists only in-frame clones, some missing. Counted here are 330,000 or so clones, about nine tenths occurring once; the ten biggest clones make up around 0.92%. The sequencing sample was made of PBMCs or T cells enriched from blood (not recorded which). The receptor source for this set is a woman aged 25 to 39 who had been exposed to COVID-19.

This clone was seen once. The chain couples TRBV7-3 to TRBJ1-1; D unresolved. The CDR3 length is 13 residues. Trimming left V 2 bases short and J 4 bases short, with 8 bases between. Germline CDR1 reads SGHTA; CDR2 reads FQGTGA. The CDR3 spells CASSLEWSTEAFF. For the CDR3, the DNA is TGTGCCAGCAGCTTAGAGTGGTCCACTGAAGCTTTCTTT.

The CDR3 sequence: CASSWGDRGLTKNIQYF. The CDR3 DNA reads as TGTGCCAGCAGCTGGGGCGACAGGGGGCTAACCAAAAACATTCAGTACTTC. This sequence joins TRBV5-4 and TRBJ2-4; 10 bases map to TRBD1. The CDR3 is 17 residues long. The germline gives CDR1 SGHNT, CDR2 YYREEE (reference sequence). V was pared by 3 bases and J by 2 bases, with 8 bases of the junction left unmatched. The full variable domain, with the rest looked up from reference TRBV5-4 and TRBJ2-4, is ETGVTQSPTHLIKTRGQQVTLRCSSQSGHNTVSWYQQALGQGPQFIFQYYREEENGRGNFPPRFSGLQFPNYSSELNVNALELDDSALYLCASSWGDRGLTKNIQYFGAGTRLSVL.

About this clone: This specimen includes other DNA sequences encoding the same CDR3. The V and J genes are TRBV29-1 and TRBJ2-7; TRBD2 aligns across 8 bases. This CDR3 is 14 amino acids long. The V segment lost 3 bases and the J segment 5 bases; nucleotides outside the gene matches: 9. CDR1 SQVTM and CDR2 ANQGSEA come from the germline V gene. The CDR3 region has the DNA TGCAGCGTTGATGGTCGGGAGGGCCTGGACGAGCAGTACTTC. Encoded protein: CSVDGREGLDEQYF.

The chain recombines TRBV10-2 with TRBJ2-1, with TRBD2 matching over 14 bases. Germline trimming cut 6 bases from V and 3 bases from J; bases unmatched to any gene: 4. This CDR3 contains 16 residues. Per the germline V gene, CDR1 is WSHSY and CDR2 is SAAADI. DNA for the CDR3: TGCGCCAGCAGGACTAGCGGGAGGGTGGGCTACAATGAGCAGTTCTTC. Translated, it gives CASRTSGRVGYNEQFF.

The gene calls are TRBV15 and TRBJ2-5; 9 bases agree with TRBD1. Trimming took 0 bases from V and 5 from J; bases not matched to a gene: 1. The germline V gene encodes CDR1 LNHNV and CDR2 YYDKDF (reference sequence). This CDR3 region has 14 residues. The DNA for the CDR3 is TGTGCCACCAGCAGAGAGGACAGGGGTGAGACCCAGTACTTC. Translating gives CATSREDRGETQYF.

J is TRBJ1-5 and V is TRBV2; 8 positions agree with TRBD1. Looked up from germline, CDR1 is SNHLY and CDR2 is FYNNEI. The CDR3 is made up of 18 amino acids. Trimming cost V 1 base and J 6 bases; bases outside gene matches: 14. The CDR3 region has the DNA TGTGCCAGCAGTGAAGTCGCTGACCGGGACAGGCTTCGTCAGCCCCAGCATTTT. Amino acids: CASSEVADRDRLRQPQHF. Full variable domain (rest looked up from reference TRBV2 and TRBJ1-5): EPEVTQTPSHQVTQMGQEVILRCVPISNHLYFYWYRQILGQKVEFLVSFYNNEISEKSEIFDDQFSVERPDGSNFTLKIRSTKLEDSAMYFCASSEVADRDRLRQPQHFGDGTRLSIL.